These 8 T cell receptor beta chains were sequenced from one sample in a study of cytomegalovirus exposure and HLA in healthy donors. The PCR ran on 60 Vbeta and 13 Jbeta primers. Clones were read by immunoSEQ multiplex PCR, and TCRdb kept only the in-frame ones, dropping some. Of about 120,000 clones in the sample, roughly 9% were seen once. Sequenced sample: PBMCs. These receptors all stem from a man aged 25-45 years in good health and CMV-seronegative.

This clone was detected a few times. CDR3 coding DNA: TGTGCCAGCAGTTTCAGCGGATCCTACAATGAGCAGTTCTTC. Amino acid sequence: CASSFSGSYNEQFF. The gene calls are TRBV27 and TRBJ2-1, with D possibly being TRBD2 (5 bases). This CDR3 has 14 residues. Trimming took 3 bases from V and 1 from J, leaving 7 bases between them. Germline V gives CDR1 MNHEY, CDR2 SMNVEV (reference sequence).

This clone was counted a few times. CDR3 protein: CASSQVQGGGTEAFF. The DNA of the CDR3 is TGCGCCAGCAGCCAAGTACAGGGTGGGGGCACTGAAGCTTTCTTT. The chain uses TRBV4-3 and TRBJ1-1; tentatively, D is TRBD1 (6 bases). Germline V gene sequence: CDR1 LGHNA, CDR2 YSLEER. CDR3 length: 15 amino acids. The V and J ends lost 1 base and 4 bases respectively, with 13 bases between them.

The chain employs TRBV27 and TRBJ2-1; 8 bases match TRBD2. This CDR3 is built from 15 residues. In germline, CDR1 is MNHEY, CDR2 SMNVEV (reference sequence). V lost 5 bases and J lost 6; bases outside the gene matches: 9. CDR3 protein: CASSRPGLGTNEQFF. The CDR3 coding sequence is TGTGCCAGCAGTCGACCGGGACTAGGAACCAATGAGCAGTTCTTC.

The CDR3 loop reads CASFRGGTDTQYF. CDR3 in DNA: TGCGCCAGTTTTCGGGGGGGAACAGATACGCAGTATTTT. The chain couples TRBV5-1 to TRBJ2-3; 8 bases are shared with TRBD2. The CDR3 consists of 13 residues. With 8 bases clipped from V and 3 bases from J, the junction kept 5 bases outside the gene matches. Germline CDR1 is SGHRS and CDR2 is YFSETQ.

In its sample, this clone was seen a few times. The CDR3, as DNA: TGTGCCAGCAGTACCACAGGGGCTATTAGCAATCAGCCCCAGCATTTT. Its translation: CASSTTGAISNQPQHF. V and J are TRBV27 and TRBJ1-5; 7 nucleotides match TRBD1. V trimming: 5 bases; J trimming: 0 bases; junction bases outside the gene matches: 7. Germline V gene data show CDR1 as MNHEY and CDR2 as SMNVEV (reference sequence). CDR3 size: 16 residues.

CDR3 sequence reads: CASSFQGSRVGQPQHF. The CDR3 coding sequence is TGTGCCAGCAGCTTTCAGGGAAGCAGGGTAGGTCAGCCCCAGCATTTT. The chain has TRBV7-2 and TRBJ1-5, with D perhaps matching TRBD1 (5 bases). V was cut by 3 bases and J by 6 bases, with 18 bases left in between. The CDR3 contains 16 residues. CDR1 is SGHTA, CDR2 FQGNSA, per germline.

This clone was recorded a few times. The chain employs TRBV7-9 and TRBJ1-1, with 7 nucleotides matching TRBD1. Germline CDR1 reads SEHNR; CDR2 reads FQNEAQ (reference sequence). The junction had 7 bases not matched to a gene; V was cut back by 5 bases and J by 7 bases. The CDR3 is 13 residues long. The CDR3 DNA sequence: TGTGCCAGCAGCCCACCGACAGGGAATGAAGCTTTCTTT. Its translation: CASSPPTGNEAFF.

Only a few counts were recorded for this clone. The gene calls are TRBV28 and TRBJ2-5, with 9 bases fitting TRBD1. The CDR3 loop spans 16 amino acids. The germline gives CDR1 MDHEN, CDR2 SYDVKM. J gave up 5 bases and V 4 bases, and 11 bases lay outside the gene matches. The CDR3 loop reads CASSSISGTGSETQYF. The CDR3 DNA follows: TGTGCCAGCAGTTCAATATCCGGGACAGGGTCGGAGACCCAGTACTTC.